A selection of T cell receptor beta chains follows, all from one sample in a study of T cells in Graves' hyperthyroidism and ophthalmopathy. One entry per CDR3 protein results from TCRdb running MiXCR on the multiplex PCR reads. Of 600,000 to 800,000 distinct CDR3 sequences in the sample, approximately 40% were seen once. Sequencing was carried out using blood. The origin of the receptors is a middle-aged woman with Graves' hyperthyroidism. The CDR3 runs from the conserved cysteine through the conserved F or W. Fields, in order: D gene, clone size, V gene, J gene, CDR3 protein, CDR3 DNA. The D gene is left open where the match is weak. Where a row states a size, it is once, few, many or the class of an expanded clone; other rows omit it.

-,-,TRBV5-8,TRBJ1-2,CASSLRGGSGYTF,TGTGCCAGCAGCTTGCGGGGCGGTTCTGGCTACACCTTC
-,many,TRBV12-3/TRBV12-4,TRBJ1-4,CASSYREDEKLFF,TGTGCCAGCAGCTACAGGGAGGATGAAAAACTGTTTTTT
-,-,TRBV2,TRBJ2-6,CASSPSSGGANVLTF,TGTGCCAGCAGTCCGTCATCGGGTGGGGCCAACGTCCTGACTTTC
-,-,TRBV20-1,TRBJ2-2,CSGRDNRAAGELFF,TGCAGTGGTAGAGATAACAGGGCAGCCGGGGAGCTGTTTTTT
-,few,TRBV2,TRBJ2-2,CASSGVPRGELFF,TGTGCCAGCAGTGGGGTACCCCGTGGGGAGCTGTTTTTT
-,-,TRBV27,TRBJ1-3,CASSLLAPLPGVGNTIYF,TGTGCCAGCAGTTTATTGGCCCCGCTTCCAGGGGTTGGAAACACCATATATTTT
-,-,TRBV7-9,TRBJ2-7,CASSSAIGSYEQYF,TGTGCCAGCAGCTCTGCAATTGGGTCCTACGAGCAGTACTTC
-,few,TRBV5-1,TRBJ1-2,CASSLGPPGPQSGYTF,TGCGCCAGCAGCTTGGGACCTCCGGGCCCTCAGAGTGGCTACACCTTC
TRBD1,once,TRBV25-1,TRBJ1-2,CASSGTGSFPIGYTF,TGTGCCAGCAGTGGGACAGGGTCGTTTCCTATCGGCTACACCTTC
-,many,TRBV2,TRBJ1-1,CASKRDGGTEAFF,TGTGCCAGCAAACGCGACGGGGGCACTGAAGCTTTCTTT
-,-,TRBV27,TRBJ2-5,CASSFLSTKETQYF,TGTGCCAGCAGTTTTCTATCCACCAAAGAGACCCAGTACTTC
-,-,TRBV15,TRBJ2-7,CATSRDKYHRVDEQYF,TGTGCCACCAGCAGAGACAAGTATCATCGGGTGGACGAGCAGTACTTC
TRBD2,-,TRBV15,TRBJ2-7,CATSDVGLVNEQYF,TGTGCCACCAGCGACGTGGGACTAGTTAACGAGCAGTACTTC
TRBD2,-,TRBV7-8,TRBJ2-2,CAGARGGGEELLF,TGTGCCGGAGCCCGGGGGGGGGGCGAGGAGCTGCTTTTT
TRBD1,-,TRBV27,TRBJ1-5,CASSLSQGTAPQHF,TGTGCCAGCAGTTTATCCCAGGGGACAGCGCCCCAGCATTTT
-,-,TRBV29-1,TRBJ1-1,CSVEGRAGEWTEAFF,TGCAGCGTTGAAGGCCGAGCAGGGGAGTGGACTGAAGCTTTCTTT
TRBD1,many,TRBV12-3/TRBV12-4,TRBJ1-5,CASSPSGRGRNQPQHF,TGTGCCAGCAGTCCGAGCGGGAGGGGGCGCAATCAGCCCCAGCATTTT
-,once,TRBV24-1,TRBJ1-1,CATSETAFF,TGTGCCACCAGTGAGACAGCTTTCTTT
-,-,TRBV25-1,TRBJ1-1,CASSSRGVRSGGEAFF,TGTGCCAGCAGTTCCCGTGGGGTACGGAGCGGCGGGGAAGCTTTCTTT
-,many,TRBV6-5,TRBJ2-7,CASRQHYEQYF,TGTGCCAGCAGACAGCACTACGAGCAGTACTTC
-,-,TRBV7-6,TRBJ2-7,CASSLLIEGDEQYF,TGTGCCAGCAGCTTACTGATTGAGGGGGACGAGCAGTACTTC
-,once,TRBV6-5,TRBJ1-5,CASGRGMTNQPQHF,TGTGCCAGCGGCCGCGGGATGACTAATCAGCCCCAGCATTTT
TRBD2,many,TRBV7-2,TRBJ2-5,CASSLSGRARETQYF,TGTGCCAGCAGCTTGAGCGGGAGGGCCAGGGAGACCCAGTACTTC
-,-,TRBV27,TRBJ2-7,CASSPTGSNYEQYF,TGTGCCAGCTCCCCGACTGGGAGTAACTACGAGCAGTACTTC
-,-,TRBV12-3/TRBV12-4,TRBJ1-2,CASSHRIRGHGYTF,TGTGCCAGCAGCCATAGAATCAGGGGTCATGGCTACACCTTC
-,few,TRBV7-9,TRBJ1-4,CASSFQGLNELFF,TGTGCCAGCAGCTTTCAGGGGCTGAACGAGCTGTTTTTT
-,-,TRBV4-3,TRBJ1-1,CASSQARSEWDTEAFF,TGCGCCAGCAGCCAAGCTCGGTCGGAATGGGACACTGAAGCTTTCTTT
-,many,TRBV12-3/TRBV12-4,TRBJ1-1,CASSNYPGAEAFF,TGTGCCAGCAGCAACTACCCAGGGGCTGAAGCTTTCTTT
TRBD2,few,TRBV5-5,TRBJ2-7,CASSQVDSGTHYEQYF,TGTGCCAGCAGCCAAGTGGATAGCGGGACTCACTACGAGCAGTACTTC
-,many,TRBV7-9,TRBJ1-2,CASSPFTWPKDYGYTF,TGTGCCAGCAGCCCCTTTACGTGGCCCAAAGACTATGGCTACACCTTC
-,many,TRBV28,TRBJ1-5,CASSPRPLGQPQHF,TGTGCCAGCAGTCCTCGTCCGTTAGGTCAGCCCCAGCATTTT
-,few,TRBV9,TRBJ1-2,CASSQDSVLYGYTF,TGTGCCAGCAGCCAGGACAGCGTTCTCTATGGCTACACCTTC
-,many,TRBV7-8,TRBJ1-5,CASSVKDQPQHF,TGTGCCAGCAGCGTTAAGGATCAGCCCCAGCATTTT
TRBD1,few,TRBV12-5,TRBJ2-7,CTSGSLGQVEAQYF,TGTACTAGTGGTTCGCTCGGACAGGTAGAGGCGCAGTACTTC
TRBD1,-,TRBV7-2,TRBJ2-1,CATQRQGTAYNEQFF,TGTGCCACGCAAAGACAGGGTACGGCGTACAATGAGCAGTTCTTC
-,-,TRBV4-2,TRBJ1-2,CASSQEGGRSGYTF,TGTGCCAGCAGCCAAGAAGGGGGTCGGAGTGGCTACACCTTC
TRBD2,-,TRBV7-2,TRBJ2-7,CASSSPGTSGRAQYF,TGTGCCAGCAGCTCCCCCGGGACTAGCGGGAGAGCACAGTACTTC
TRBD2,few,TRBV7-2,TRBJ2-5,CASRSDAGLASQETQYF,TGTGCCAGCAGGTCAGACGCCGGACTAGCGTCCCAAGAGACCCAGTACTTC
-,few,TRBV7-2,TRBJ1-1,CASSTSTATNTEAFF,TGTGCCAGCAGCACCTCGACAGCTACGAACACTGAAGCTTTCTTT
TRBD1,many,TRBV24-1,TRBJ2-5,CATSDPSRGQGLETQYF,TGTGCCACCAGTGATCCTTCACGGGGACAGGGCTTGGAGACCCAGTACTTC
TRBD1,-,TRBV3-1,TRBJ1-3,CASSQTGGGNTIYF,TGTGCCAGCAGCCAGACAGGGGGCGGAAACACCATATATTTT
-,-,TRBV29-1,TRBJ2-5,CSVDDGVDMETQYF,TGCAGCGTTGACGACGGGGTAGATATGGAGACCCAGTACTTC
-,few,TRBV15,TRBJ1-1,CATSRDQFNGARPNTEAFF,TGTGCCACCAGCAGAGATCAATTTAATGGGGCGAGACCGAACACTGAAGCTTTCTTT
-,-,TRBV7-2,TRBJ2-5,CASSLNQGETQYF,TGTGCCAGCAGCTTAAATCAGGGGGAGACCCAGTACTTC
-,once,TRBV10-3,TRBJ1-5,CASSYGQTNQPQHF,TGTGCCAGCAGCTACGGACAGACCAATCAGCCCCAGCATTTT
TRBD1,few,TRBV14,TRBJ1-2,CASSRHRDRGPSNYGYTF,TGTGCCAGCAGCCGTCACCGGGACAGGGGGCCATCTAACTATGGCTACACCTTC
TRBD1,many,TRBV7-9,TRBJ1-4,CASSLIGTENEKLFF,TGTGCCAGCAGCTTAATAGGGACAGAGAATGAAAAACTGTTTTTT
TRBD2,many,TRBV14,TRBJ2-7,CASSHRTSGYEQYF,TGTGCCAGCAGTCACAGGACTAGCGGCTACGAGCAGTACTTC
-,few,TRBV4-2,TRBJ1-3,CASSQDRDNPIYF,TGTGCCAGCAGCCAAGATAGGGACAATCCCATATATTTT
-,-,TRBV13,TRBJ2-5,CASSSPLQGVSSETQYF,TGTGCCAGCAGCTCGCCTTTACAGGGAGTTAGCTCGGAGACCCAGTACTTC